These T cell receptor beta chains were read from a single sample in a study of CD8 T cells in ankylosing spondylitis. MiXCR, run by TCRdb on the 5' RACE reads, gives a single entry per CDR3 protein. There are about 240,000 distinct CDR3 sequences in the sample; roughly 8.6% occur only once, and nearly 7% lies in the top ten. The sequencing sample was made of blood, either unsorted or a sorted T cell fraction (not recorded which). The receptors were sampled from a male donor with ankylosing spondylitis or in good health (not recorded which). Each CDR3 is given with its conserved first and last residue. Fields, in order: D gene, clone size, V gene, J gene, CDR3 protein, CDR3 DNA. The D gene is left open where the match is weak. Clone size appears in some rows only: once, few, many, or a class for an expanded clone.

d_call: .; clone_size: many; v_call: TRBV9; j_call: TRBJ2-3; cdr3_aa: CASSVGRYTDTQYF; cdr3_nt: TGTGCCAGCAGCGTAGGGCGGTACACAGATACGCAGTATTTT
d_call: .; clone_size: many; v_call: TRBV6-1; j_call: TRBJ2-2; cdr3_aa: CASSPIGQGWTGELFF; cdr3_nt: TGTGCCAGCAGTCCCATAGGGCAGGGTTGGACCGGGGAGCTGTTTTTT
d_call: TRBD1; clone_size: few; v_call: TRBV18; j_call: TRBJ2-1; cdr3_aa: CASSPSGQGMNNEQFF; cdr3_nt: TGTGCCAGCTCACCCTCGGGACAGGGGATGAACAATGAGCAGTTCTTC
d_call: TRBD1; clone_size: many; v_call: TRBV5-1; j_call: TRBJ1-2; cdr3_aa: CASSLRRDRNYGYTF; cdr3_nt: TGCGCCAGCAGCTTGCGGAGGGACAGGAACTATGGCTACACCTTC
d_call: .; clone_size: .; v_call: TRBV30; j_call: TRBJ1-1; cdr3_aa: CAWSRQVRTEAFF; cdr3_nt: TGTGCCTGGAGCCGACAGGTTAGGACTGAAGCTTTCTTT
d_call: .; clone_size: many; v_call: TRBV12-1; j_call: TRBJ1-2; cdr3_aa: CASSFWTGLSGYTF; cdr3_nt: TGTGCCAGCAGCTTTTGGACAGGTTTAAGTGGCTACACCTTC
d_call: .; clone_size: many; v_call: TRBV6-1; j_call: TRBJ1-1; cdr3_aa: CASRRDSANTEAFF; cdr3_nt: TGTGCCAGCAGGCGCGACTCAGCGAACACTGAAGCTTTCTTT
d_call: .; clone_size: few; v_call: TRBV12-3/TRBV12-4; j_call: TRBJ2-7; cdr3_aa: CASSRTNGGWDEQYF; cdr3_nt: TGTGCCAGCAGTCGAACAAACGGCGGGTGGGACGAGCAGTACTTC
d_call: TRBD2; clone_size: few; v_call: TRBV27; j_call: TRBJ2-7; cdr3_aa: CASRSGTTSYEQYF; cdr3_nt: TGTGCCAGCAGGTCCGGGACTACCTCCTACGAGCAGTACTTC
d_call: TRBD2; clone_size: few; v_call: TRBV30; j_call: TRBJ2-1; cdr3_aa: CACLTSGTYNEQFF; cdr3_nt: TGTGCCTGCCTTACTAGCGGGACCTACAATGAGCAGTTCTTC
d_call: TRBD1; clone_size: many; v_call: TRBV10-3; j_call: TRBJ1-2; cdr3_aa: CAISDRSGTGGGGYTF; cdr3_nt: TGTGCCATCAGTGATCGATCCGGGACAGGGGGAGGTGGCTACACCTTC
d_call: .; clone_size: many; v_call: TRBV10-3; j_call: TRBJ2-3; cdr3_aa: CAIQSDHTDTQYF; cdr3_nt: TGTGCCATCCAGAGCGACCACACAGATACGCAGTATTTT
d_call: .; clone_size: .; v_call: TRBV7-9; j_call: TRBJ2-5; cdr3_aa: CATGYDPQETQYF; cdr3_nt: TGTGCCACCGGTTACGATCCTCAAGAGACCCAGTACTTC
d_call: .; clone_size: many; v_call: TRBV7-2; j_call: TRBJ2-3; cdr3_aa: CASSFHLSTDTQYF; cdr3_nt: TGTGCCAGCAGCTTTCACCTCAGCACAGATACGCAGTATTTT
d_call: .; clone_size: .; v_call: TRBV3-1; j_call: TRBJ1-2; cdr3_aa: CASRRTGDGYTF; cdr3_nt: TGTGCCAGCAGACGCACTGGGGATGGCTACACCTTC
d_call: .; clone_size: many; v_call: TRBV11-3; j_call: TRBJ1-3; cdr3_aa: CASSPQQGLSGNTIYF; cdr3_nt: TGTGCCAGCAGCCCGCAACAGGGTCTCTCTGGAAACACCATATATTTT
d_call: TRBD2; clone_size: .; v_call: TRBV30; j_call: TRBJ2-1; cdr3_aa: CAWNPRLAGGTNEQFF; cdr3_nt: TGTGCCTGGAACCCCCGACTAGCGGGAGGGACCAATGAGCAGTTCTTC
d_call: TRBD2; clone_size: many; v_call: TRBV10-3; j_call: TRBJ2-3; cdr3_aa: CAISGAKTSGATDTQYF; cdr3_nt: TGTGCCATCAGTGGGGCCAAAACTAGCGGGGCCACAGATACGCAGTATTTT
d_call: TRBD1; clone_size: many; v_call: TRBV4-3; j_call: TRBJ2-1; cdr3_aa: CASSQDGTGSYNEQFF; cdr3_nt: TGCGCCAGCAGCCAAGATGGGACAGGCTCCTACAATGAGCAGTTCTTC
d_call: .; clone_size: many; v_call: TRBV12-3/TRBV12-4; j_call: TRBJ2-7; cdr3_aa: CASSFNQYEQYF; cdr3_nt: TGTGCCAGCAGTTTCAACCAGTACGAGCAGTACTTC
d_call: TRBD2; clone_size: many; v_call: TRBV10-3; j_call: TRBJ2-3; cdr3_aa: CAMSSGGTDTQYF; cdr3_nt: TGTGCCATGTCTAGCGGGGGGACAGATACGCAGTATTTT
d_call: .; clone_size: few; v_call: TRBV7-2; j_call: TRBJ2-7; cdr3_aa: CAVPRGGSSYEQYF; cdr3_nt: TGTGCCGTTCCTAGGGGGGGTAGCTCCTACGAGCAGTACTTC
d_call: TRBD2; clone_size: many; v_call: TRBV9; j_call: TRBJ2-7; cdr3_aa: CASTSGSDSSYEQYF; cdr3_nt: TGTGCCAGCACTAGCGGGAGTGATTCCTCCTACGAGCAGTACTTC
d_call: .; clone_size: many; v_call: TRBV12-3/TRBV12-4; j_call: TRBJ2-7; cdr3_aa: CASSHGFTYEQYF; cdr3_nt: TGTGCCAGCAGCCATGGGTTCACCTACGAGCAGTACTTC
d_call: .; clone_size: many; v_call: TRBV7-8; j_call: TRBJ1-2; cdr3_aa: CASSLLMSSQGRGYTF; cdr3_nt: TGTGCCAGCAGCTTACTCATGTCAAGCCAGGGCCGTGGCTACACCTTC
d_call: .; clone_size: many; v_call: TRBV12-3/TRBV12-4; j_call: TRBJ1-5; cdr3_aa: CASSPQENQPQHF; cdr3_nt: TGTGCCAGCAGCCCACAGGAGAATCAGCCCCAGCATTTT
d_call: TRBD1; clone_size: few; v_call: TRBV5-1; j_call: TRBJ2-7; cdr3_aa: CASSLDTGGGLEQYF; cdr3_nt: TGCGCCAGCAGCTTGGACACAGGGGGAGGACTCGAGCAGTACTTC
d_call: TRBD2; clone_size: many; v_call: TRBV20-1; j_call: TRBJ2-3; cdr3_aa: CSARLAGTIGNTQYF; cdr3_nt: TGCAGTGCTAGACTAGCGGGAACCATAGGGAATACGCAGTATTTT
d_call: .; clone_size: many; v_call: TRBV6-5; j_call: TRBJ1-2; cdr3_aa: CASSYDRNYGYTF; cdr3_nt: TGTGCCAGCAGTTACGACAGAAACTATGGCTACACCTTC
d_call: .; clone_size: many; v_call: TRBV9; j_call: TRBJ2-1; cdr3_aa: CASSPPPGHNEQFF; cdr3_nt: TGTGCCAGCAGCCCCCCCCCGGGACACAATGAGCAGTTCTTC
d_call: TRBD2; clone_size: many; v_call: TRBV7-9; j_call: TRBJ2-2; cdr3_aa: CASSSAGGPIGELFF; cdr3_nt: TGTGCCAGCAGCTCGGCGGGGGGGCCCATCGGGGAGCTGTTTTTT
d_call: .; clone_size: many; v_call: TRBV5-1; j_call: TRBJ1-1; cdr3_aa: CASSISLGLGTEAFF; cdr3_nt: TGCGCCAGCAGCATCAGCTTGGGCCTCGGCACTGAAGCTTTCTTT
d_call: .; clone_size: many; v_call: TRBV10-2; j_call: TRBJ1-3; cdr3_aa: CASMTVSLSGNTIYF; cdr3_nt: TGCGCCAGCATGACAGTTTCTCTATCTGGAAACACCATATATTTT
d_call: .; clone_size: many; v_call: TRBV20-1; j_call: TRBJ2-2; cdr3_aa: CSVLTRRHTGELFF; cdr3_nt: TGCAGTGTTCTGACCCGGCGACACACCGGGGAGCTGTTTTTT
d_call: .; clone_size: many; v_call: TRBV29-1; j_call: TRBJ2-1; cdr3_aa: CSGVDSSSYNEQFF; cdr3_nt: TGCAGCGGCGTAGACTCATCCTCGTACAATGAGCAGTTCTTC
d_call: .; clone_size: few; v_call: TRBV3-1; j_call: TRBJ2-7; cdr3_aa: CASSQGVIIRDEQYF; cdr3_nt: TGTGCCAGCAGCCAAGGGGTCATAATCCGCGACGAGCAGTACTTC
d_call: .; clone_size: few; v_call: TRBV29-1; j_call: TRBJ2-5; cdr3_aa: CSITGMGETQYF; cdr3_nt: TGCAGCATCACAGGGATGGGAGAGACCCAGTACTTC
d_call: .; clone_size: few; v_call: TRBV18; j_call: TRBJ1-6; cdr3_aa: CASSPEGRNSPLHF; cdr3_nt: TGTGCCAGCTCACCAGAGGGGAGGAATTCACCCCTCCACTTT
d_call: TRBD2; clone_size: many; v_call: TRBV11-2; j_call: TRBJ2-7; cdr3_aa: CASSFQLAGAYEQYF; cdr3_nt: TGTGCCAGCAGCTTCCAACTAGCGGGAGCATACGAGCAGTACTTC